This record concerns one T cell receptor beta chain sequence. Its target is not known. The sample belongs to a study of pediatric ulcerative colitis. This table comes from immunoSEQ multiplex PCR, and its TCRdb copy is limited to in-frame clones, with some not included. This table has about 60,000 clones, around 86% appearing once. The CDR3 length is 14 residues. V gave up 5 bases and J gave up 5 bases, with 15 bases separating them. Germline V lookup: CDR1 SEHNR, CDR2 FQNEAQ (reference sequence). Study-level points and caveats: Two rectal CDR3 clonotypes occurred in all ulcerative colitis patients. Blood-rectal clonal overlap within each person was significantly higher in ulcerative colitis patients than controls. Repertoires came from total lymphocyte DNA, not specific subsets.

Sequenced input: blood. The chain joins TRBV7-9 to TRBJ2-5, with TRBD2 as a possible D gene (5 bases). The receptor was derived from a boy under 18 who was a control in a study of pediatric ulcerative colitis. The CDR3 sequence is CASSLVRGGETQYF. In DNA form, the CDR3 reads TGTGCCAGCAGCCTCGTTCGGGGTGGGGAGACCCAGTACTTC. Full variable domain (outside the CDR3, taken from reference TRBV7-9 and TRBJ2-5): DTGVSQNPRHKITKRGQNVTFRCDPISEHNRLYWYRQTLGQGPEFLTYFQNEAQLEKSRLLSDRFSAERPKGSFSTLEIQRTEQGDSAMYLCASSLVRGGETQYFGPGTRLLVL.